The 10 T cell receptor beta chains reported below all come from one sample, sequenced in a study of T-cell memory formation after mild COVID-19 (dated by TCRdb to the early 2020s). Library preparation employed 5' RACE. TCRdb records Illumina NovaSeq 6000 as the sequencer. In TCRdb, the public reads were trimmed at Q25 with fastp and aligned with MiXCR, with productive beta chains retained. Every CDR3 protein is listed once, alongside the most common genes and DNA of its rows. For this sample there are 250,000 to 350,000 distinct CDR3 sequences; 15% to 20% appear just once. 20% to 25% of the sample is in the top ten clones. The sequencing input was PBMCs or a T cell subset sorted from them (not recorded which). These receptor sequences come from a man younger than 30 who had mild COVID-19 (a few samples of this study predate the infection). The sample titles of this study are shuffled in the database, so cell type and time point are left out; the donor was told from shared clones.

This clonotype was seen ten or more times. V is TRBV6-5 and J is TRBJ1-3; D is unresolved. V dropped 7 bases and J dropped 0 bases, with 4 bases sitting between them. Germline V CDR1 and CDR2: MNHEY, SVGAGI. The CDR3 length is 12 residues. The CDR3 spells CASTTSGNTIYF. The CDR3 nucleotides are TGTGCCAGCACAACCTCTGGAAACACCATATATTTT.

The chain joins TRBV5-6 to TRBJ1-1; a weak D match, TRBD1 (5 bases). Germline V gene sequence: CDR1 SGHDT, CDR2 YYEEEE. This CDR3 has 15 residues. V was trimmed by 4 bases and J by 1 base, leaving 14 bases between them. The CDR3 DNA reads TGTGCCAGCAGCCCGGGGGGACTTAGGAACACTGAAGCTTTCTTT. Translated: CASSPGGLRNTEAFF.

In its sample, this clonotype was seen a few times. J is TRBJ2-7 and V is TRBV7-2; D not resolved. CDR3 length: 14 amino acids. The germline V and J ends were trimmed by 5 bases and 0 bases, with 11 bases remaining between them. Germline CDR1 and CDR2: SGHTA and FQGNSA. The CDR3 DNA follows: TGTGCCAGCAGCCCGACCAGAGGCTCCTACGAGCAGTACTTC. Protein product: CASSPTRGSYEQYF.

The chain's CDR3 is CASLQGTNTEAFF. CDR3 sequence (DNA): TGTGCCAGCCTACAGGGGACAAACACTGAAGCTTTCTTT. The chain carries TRBV11-2 and TRBJ1-1; 7 nucleotides agree with TRBD1. The CDR3 is 13 amino acids. V shed 8 bases and J 2 bases; nucleotides not matched to a gene: 5. CDR1 is SGHAT and CDR2 is FQNNGV in the germline V gene.

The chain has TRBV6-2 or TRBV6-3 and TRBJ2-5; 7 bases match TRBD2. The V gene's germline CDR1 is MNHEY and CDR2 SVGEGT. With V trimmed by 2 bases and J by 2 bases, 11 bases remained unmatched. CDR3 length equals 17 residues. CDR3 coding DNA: TGTGCCAGCAGTTACCCCGCCCGGACTAGTCTTCAAGAGACCCAGTACTTC. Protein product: CASSYPARTSLQETQYF.

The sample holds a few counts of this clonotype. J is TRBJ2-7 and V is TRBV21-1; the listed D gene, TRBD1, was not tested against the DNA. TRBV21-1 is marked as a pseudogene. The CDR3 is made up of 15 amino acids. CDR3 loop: CASSNQQDSWHEQYV. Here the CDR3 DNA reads TGTGCCAGCAGCAATCAACAGGACAGTTGGCACGAGCAGTACGTC.

The CDR3 is CSVSGQEQFF. The DNA of the CDR3 is TGCAGCGTTTCGGGACAGGAGCAGTTCTTC. This chain links TRBV29-1 with TRBJ2-1; 7 nucleotides match TRBD1. Germline values: CDR1 SQVTM, CDR2 ANQGSEA. Unmatched junction bases numbered 2, after V lost 5 bases and J lost 10 bases. The CDR3 contains 10 residues.

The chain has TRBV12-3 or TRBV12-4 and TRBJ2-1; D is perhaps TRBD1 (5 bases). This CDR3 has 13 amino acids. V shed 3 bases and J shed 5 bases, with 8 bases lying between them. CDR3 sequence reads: CASSFGRDNEQFF. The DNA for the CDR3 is TGTGCCAGCAGTTTTGGCAGGGACAATGAGCAGTTCTTC.

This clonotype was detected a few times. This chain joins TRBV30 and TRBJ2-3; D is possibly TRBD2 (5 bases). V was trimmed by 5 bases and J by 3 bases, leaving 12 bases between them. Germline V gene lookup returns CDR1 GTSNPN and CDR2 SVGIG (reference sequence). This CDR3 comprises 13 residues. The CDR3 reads CAWQTRGTDTQYF. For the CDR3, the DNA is TGTGCCTGGCAGACCCGGGGAACAGATACGCAGTATTTT.

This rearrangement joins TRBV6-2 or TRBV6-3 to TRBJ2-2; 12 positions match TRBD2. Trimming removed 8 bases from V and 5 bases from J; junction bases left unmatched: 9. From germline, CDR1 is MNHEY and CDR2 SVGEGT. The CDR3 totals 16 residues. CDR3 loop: CASAYPLAGGTGELFF. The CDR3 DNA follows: TGTGCCAGCGCTTACCCACTAGCGGGGGGAACCGGGGAGCTGTTTTTT.